Following are 26 T cell receptor beta chains from one sample sequenced in a study of chemoradiotherapy in HPV16-positive cancers. Profiling relied on immunoSEQ multiplex PCR, and the TCRdb table lists in-frame clones only, not all of them. The sample holds more than 10,000 clones, roughly nine tenths seen once. The sample in question was blood, obtained from a patient who underwent chemoradiotherapy. Receptors were obtained from a human donor with HPV-associated anogenital cancer.

The chain employs TRBV6-5 and TRBJ2-7; D not resolved. Trimming removed 5 bases from V and 7 bases from J, with 9 bases in between. This CDR3 is 11 amino acids long. Germline V gene data show CDR1 as MNHEY and CDR2 as SVGAGI. The CDR3 reads CASSNFGEQYF. CDR3 nucleotides: TGTGCCAGCAGTAACTTCGGAGAGCAGTACTTC.

The J gene is TRBJ2-1, the V gene TRBV6-5; the match to TRBD1 covers 7 bases. Per germline, CDR1 MNHEY and CDR2 SVGAGI. The CDR3 has 14 residues. V shed 6 bases, J shed 0 bases, and the junction held 2 bases outside the gene matches. CDR3 in amino acids: CASSRQGSYNEQFF. Here the CDR3 DNA reads TGTGCCAGCAGCCGACAGGGCTCCTACAATGAGCAGTTCTTC.

V and J are TRBV5-1 and TRBJ2-2; D is unresolved. This CDR3 has 14 residues. Germline CDR1 and CDR2: SGHRS and YFSETQ. Trimming shortened V by 6 bases and J by 8 bases, and 17 bases separated the two germline ends. The CDR3 region is CASTWTNPPGELFF. In DNA form, the CDR3 reads TGCGCCAGCACTTGGACGAACCCACCGGGGGAGCTGTTTTTT.

A few counts support this clone. The rearrangement joins TRBV7-6 to TRBJ2-7, with D tentatively TRBD1 (6 bases). Trimming shortened V by 5 bases and J by 0 bases, and 11 bases separated the two germline ends. This CDR3 comprises 14 residues. CDR1 and CDR2 (germline): SGHVS, FNYEAQ. The CDR3 DNA reads as TGTGCCAGCAGCCCGAGGGGGAGCTCCTACGAGCAGTACTTC. Amino acid sequence: CASSPRGSSYEQYF.

The J gene is TRBJ2-1, the V gene TRBV7-2; D remains unclear. The length of the CDR3 is 14 residues. Trimming cost V 6 bases and J 1 base, with 10 bases left between them. The V gene's germline CDR1 is SGHTA and CDR2 FQGNSA. The CDR3 is CASSLGSSYNEQFF. CDR3 nucleotides: TGTGCCAGCAGTTTGGGTAGTTCCTACAATGAGCAGTTCTTC.

The V and J genes are TRBV18 and TRBJ2-7, with TRBD2 identical over 9 bases. CDR3 length: 15 amino acids. The V and J ends lost 0 bases and 6 bases, in that order; junction bases with no gene match: 6. Per the germline V gene, CDR1 is KGHSH and CDR2 is LQKENI. The CDR3: CASSPPSGGLGEQYF. The CDR3 DNA is TGTGCCAGCTCACCACCGAGCGGGGGGCTAGGCGAGCAGTACTTC.

The CDR3 reads CASSIGDNPQHF. CDR3 nucleotide sequence: TGTGCCAGTAGTATAGGGGACAATCCCCAGCATTTT. This chain joins TRBV19 and TRBJ1-5; TRBD1 is a possible D gene (6 bases). Germline V lookup: CDR1 LNHDA, CDR2 SQIVND (reference sequence). The CDR3 consists of 12 residues. Between the trimmed V and J ends, which lost 1 base and 10 bases, there was a span of 8 bases.

V usage is TRBV12-5 and J usage is TRBJ2-1; D possibly uses TRBD1 or TRBD2 (5 bases each). CDR1 and CDR2 from the germline V gene are LGHNT and FRNRAP. The CDR3 extends over 13 amino acids. The CDR3 loop reads CATRRDAGGEQFF. The CDR3 DNA is TGTGCGACCCGCCGGGACGCAGGCGGTGAGCAGTTCTTC.

This chain uses TRBV7-6 with TRBJ1-6, with D possibly TRBD1 on 5 matching bases. The length of the CDR3 is 14 residues. Germline V gene data show CDR1 as SGHVS and CDR2 as FNYEAQ. V lost 4 bases and J 10 bases, leaving 14 bases between the germline ends. Here the CDR3 DNA reads TGTGCCAGCAGCTCCCCATTTGGGGGATCACCCCTCCACTTT. Translated: CASSSPFGGSPLHF.

V gene TRBV14 combines with J gene TRBJ1-2, with a possible D match to TRBD1 (5 bases). Germline-derived CDR1 and CDR2 are SGHDN and FVKESK. Between the trimmed V and J ends, which lost 3 bases and 4 bases, there was a span of 12 bases. This CDR3 has 14 amino acids. The CDR3 here is CASSQLDTTYGYTF. The DNA for the CDR3 is TGTGCCAGCAGCCAGCTGGACACGACCTATGGCTACACCTTC.

The rearrangement links TRBV27 to TRBJ2-5; 11 nucleotides agree with TRBD2. The CDR3 loop spans 16 amino acids. Per the germline V gene, CDR1 is MNHEY and CDR2 is SMNVEV (reference sequence). V lost 3 bases, J lost 9 bases, and 12 bases stayed unmatched. The CDR3 sequence: CASSFTLAGGQTAQYF. CDR3 in DNA: TGTGCCAGCAGTTTTACGCTAGCGGGGGGACAGACGGCCCAGTACTTC.

This chain uses TRBV6-6 with TRBJ2-6; D gene ambiguous. The CDR3 sequence is 15 residues long. The germline CDR1 and CDR2 sequences are MNHNY and SVGAGI (reference sequence). V was pared by 2 bases and J by 0 bases, with 5 bases between. CDR3 amino acids: CASSYVGSGANVLTF. In nucleotides, the CDR3 is TGTGCCAGCAGTTACGTAGGCTCTGGGGCCAACGTCCTGACTTTC.

The chain recombines TRBV27 with TRBJ1-1; D uncertain. V gave up 5 bases and J gave up 6 bases, with 16 bases separating them. Germline loops: CDR1 MNHEY, CDR2 SMNVEV (reference sequence). The length of the CDR3 is 14 residues. CDR3 sequence reads: CASSPKPRWAEAFF. CDR3 nucleotide sequence: TGTGCCAGCAGTCCTAAACCCCGATGGGCTGAAGCTTTCTTT.

The chain has TRBV6-5 and TRBJ2-3; no clear D gene. The CDR3 runs to 15 residues. Trimming removed 2 bases at V and 1 base at J, with 10 bases between. CDR1 MNHEY and CDR2 SVGAGI come from the germline V gene. The DNA for the CDR3 is TGTGCCAGCAGTTACCAGGTTTCCCGCACAGATACGCAGTATTTT. The encoded protein is CASSYQVSRTDTQYF.

On this clone: Compared with germline, one end of the junction differs, possibly owing to a read error. The V call is TRBV7-8, the J call TRBJ1-1, with a possible D match to TRBD1 (5 bases). This CDR3 is built from 15 residues. Germline V gene data show CDR1 as SGHVS and CDR2 as FQNEAQ. For the CDR3, the DNA is TGTGCCAGCAGCTTAGCGGGCAGGGAGATCGGATTGGGCCTCTTT. Translated: CASSLAGREIGLGLF.

This chain links TRBV10-1 with TRBJ2-7; no reliable D call. Germline CDR1 and CDR2: WNHNN and SYGVQD (reference sequence). Trimming pared 0 bases from V and 5 bases from J, leaving 5 bases between. CDR3 size: 12 residues. The CDR3 loop reads CASSESVDEQYF. In nucleotides, the CDR3 is TGCGCCAGCAGTGAGTCGGTGGACGAGCAGTACTTC.

The V and J genes are TRBV30 and TRBJ1-1, with D perhaps matching TRBD1 (5 bases). From germline, CDR1 is GTSNPN and CDR2 SVGIG (reference sequence). V was pared by 1 base and J by 4 bases, with 7 bases between. This CDR3 region has 12 residues. CDR3 DNA: TGTGCCTGGAGTGGAGGGGTCACTGAAGCTTTCTTT. Amino acid sequence: CAWSGGVTEAFF.

This rearrangement joins TRBV30 to TRBJ1-4; unclear D gene. Per germline, CDR1 GTSNPN and CDR2 SVGIG (reference sequence). The CDR3 loop spans 12 amino acids. Trimming shortened V by 3 bases and J by 8 bases, and 10 bases separated the two germline ends. The CDR3 coding sequence is TGTGCCTGGAGCGCAATTAAGGAAAAACTGTTTTTT. It translates to CAWSAIKEKLFF.

CDR3: CASSSRTSGRTYEQYF. The CDR3 bases are TGTGCCAGTAGTTCTAGGACTAGCGGGAGAACCTACGAGCAGTACTTC. V usage is TRBV19 and J usage is TRBJ2-7; 13 positions agree with TRBD2. The CDR3 sequence is 16 residues long. The V gene's germline CDR1 is LNHDA and CDR2 SQIVND (reference sequence). With 5 bases clipped from V and 2 bases from J, the junction kept 6 bases outside the gene matches. The full variable domain, in which reference TRBV19 and TRBJ2-7 provide the parts outside the CDR3, is DGGITQSPKYLFRKEGQNVTLSCEQNLNHDAMYWYRQDPGQGLRLIYYSQIVNDFQKGDIAEGYSVSREKKESFPLTVTSAQKNPTAFYLCASSSRTSGRTYEQYFGPGTRLTVT.

The chain combines TRBV7-6 with TRBJ1-5, with 8 bases matching TRBD1. Germline assignment: CDR1 SGHVS and CDR2 FNYEAQ. This CDR3 is 15 amino acids long. J lost 6 bases, V lost 5 bases, and 9 bases had no gene match. CDR3 in amino acids: CASSPGTGAGQPQHF. The CDR3 DNA sequence: TGTGCCAGCAGCCCGGGGACAGGAGCCGGTCAGCCCCAGCATTTT.

The chain employs TRBV5-1 and TRBJ1-1, with D unresolved. Trimming cost V 5 bases and J 1 base, with 15 bases left between them. Germline lookup yields CDR1 SGHRS and CDR2 YFSETQ. CDR3 length: 15 residues. CDR3 residues: CASRSLKRENTEAFF. The CDR3 DNA reads TGCGCCAGCAGGTCACTCAAAAGGGAGAACACTGAAGCTTTCTTT.

The J gene is TRBJ2-1, the V gene TRBV27; a possible D gene is TRBD2 (7 bases). The CDR3 totals 16 residues. Trimming cost V 0 bases and J 2 bases, with 11 bases left between them. The germline CDR1 and CDR2 sequences are MNHEY and SMNVEV (reference sequence). The CDR3 sequence: CASSLSPGGAYNEQFF. Written as DNA, the CDR3 is TGTGCCAGCAGTTTATCTCCGGGGGGCGCCTACAATGAGCAGTTCTTC.

This rearrangement joins TRBV7-3 to TRBJ2-3; 7 bases map to TRBD1. Trimming cost V 8 bases and J 1 base; bases outside gene matches: 0. CDR1 and CDR2 (germline): SGHTA, FQGTGA. This CDR3 is built from 12 residues. The CDR3 sequence is CASGQGTDTQYF. Written as DNA, the CDR3 is TGTGCCAGCGGACAGGGCACAGATACGCAGTATTTT.

The chain combines TRBV2 with TRBJ1-1; perhaps TRBD1 as D (6 bases). From germline, CDR1 is SNHLY and CDR2 FYNNEI. V lost 3 bases and J lost 0, with 8 bases in between. The CDR3 consists of 14 residues. CDR3 sequence: CASSEDSLNTEAFF. Here the CDR3 DNA reads TGTGCCAGCAGTGAGGACAGTTTGAACACTGAAGCTTTCTTT. Full variable domain (outside the CDR3, taken from reference TRBV2 and TRBJ1-1): EPEVTQTPSHQVTQMGQEVILRCVPISNHLYFYWYRQILGQKVEFLVSFYNNEISEKSEIFDDQFSVERPDGSNFTLKIRSTKLEDSAMYFCASSEDSLNTEAFFGQGTRLTVV.

The chain joins TRBV5-8 to TRBJ2-7; D call uncertain. V lost 4 bases, J lost 3 bases, and 8 bases lay in between. The CDR3 totals 12 residues. Germline-derived CDR1 and CDR2 are SGHTS and YDEGEE. The CDR3 sequence is CASSLTYYEQYF. CDR3 sequence (DNA): TGTGCCAGCAGCCTTACTTACTACGAGCAGTACTTC.

V is TRBV2 and J is TRBJ2-7, with D hard to call. Between the trimmed V and J ends, which lost 5 bases and 3 bases, there was a span of 5 bases. The CDR3 has 11 residues. Germline CDR1 and CDR2: SNHLY and FYNNEI. The DNA for the CDR3 is TGTGCCAGCAGTCCCTACTACGAGCAGTACTTC. This codes for CASSPYYEQYF.